This T cell receptor (beta chain) was obtained from a study of T-cell memory formation after mild COVID-19. Turning to the study itself: Clusters of TCRs were largely donor specific. Study conclusions and caveats: Memory cells collected pre-infection included some clones that later responded, suggesting cross-reactive memory joined. Clones contracting across day 15 to 85 had a balanced CD4/CD8 profile; later expanding clones leaned CD4+.

A 5'RACE reaction primed in the constant segment made cDNA libraries of TCR alpha and TCR beta, and these carried sample barcodes and UMIs. In TCRdb, the 5' RACE reads were re-called with MiXCR into one record per CDR3 protein. The repertoire has fewer than 500,000 distinct CDR3 sequences, about 23% of them found once; the top ten carry under 15%. This clonotype appeared a few times. Its antigen remains unknown. This TCR came from an adult woman who had mild COVID-19 (a few samples of this study predate the infection). Cell type and time point are not known. Sequences were obtained from PBMCs or a T cell subset sorted from them (not recorded which).

The DNA of the CDR3 is TGCAGTGCTAGACGGAATAGCCGGGAGACCCAGTACTTC. It yields the protein CSARRNSRETQYF. V is TRBV20-1 and J is TRBJ2-5; no clear D. Germline CDR1 and CDR2: DFQATT and SNEGSKA (reference sequence). V shed 2 bases and J shed 5 bases, with 12 bases lying between them. CDR3 length: 13 residues.